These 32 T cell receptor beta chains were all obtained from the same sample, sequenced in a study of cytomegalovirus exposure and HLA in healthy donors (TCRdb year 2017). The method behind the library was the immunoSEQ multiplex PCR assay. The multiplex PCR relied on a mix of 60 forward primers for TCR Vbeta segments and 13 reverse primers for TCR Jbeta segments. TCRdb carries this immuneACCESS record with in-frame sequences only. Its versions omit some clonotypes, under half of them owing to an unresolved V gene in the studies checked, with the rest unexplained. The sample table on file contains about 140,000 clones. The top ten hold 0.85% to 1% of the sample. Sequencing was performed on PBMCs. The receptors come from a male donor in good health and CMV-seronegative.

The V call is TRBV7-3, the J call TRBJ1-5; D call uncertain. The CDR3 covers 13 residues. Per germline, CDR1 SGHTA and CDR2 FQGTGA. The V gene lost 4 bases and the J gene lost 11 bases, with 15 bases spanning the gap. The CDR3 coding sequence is TGTGCCAGCAGCTCCCAGGCCCACGGGACCCAGCATTTT. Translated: CASSSQAHGTQHF. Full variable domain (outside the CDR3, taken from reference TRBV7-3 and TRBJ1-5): GAGVSQTPSNKVTEKGKYVELRCDPISGHTALYWYRQSLGQGPEFLIYFQGTGAADDSGLPNDRFFAVRPEGSVSTLKIQRTERGDSAVYLCASSSQAHGTQHFGDGTRLSIL.

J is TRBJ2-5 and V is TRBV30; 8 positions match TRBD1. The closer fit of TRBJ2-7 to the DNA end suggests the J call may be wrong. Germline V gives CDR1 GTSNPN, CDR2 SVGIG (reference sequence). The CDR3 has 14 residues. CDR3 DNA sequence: TGTGCCTGGGGCTCCGGGACAGGACCCTACGAGCAGTACTTC. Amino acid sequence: CAWGSGTGPYEQYF.

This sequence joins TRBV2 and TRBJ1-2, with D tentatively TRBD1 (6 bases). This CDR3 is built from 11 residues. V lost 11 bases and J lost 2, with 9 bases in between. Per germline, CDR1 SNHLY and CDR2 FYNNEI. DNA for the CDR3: TGTGCCTCAGGGGAGAACTATGGCTACACCTTC. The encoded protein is CASGENYGYTF.

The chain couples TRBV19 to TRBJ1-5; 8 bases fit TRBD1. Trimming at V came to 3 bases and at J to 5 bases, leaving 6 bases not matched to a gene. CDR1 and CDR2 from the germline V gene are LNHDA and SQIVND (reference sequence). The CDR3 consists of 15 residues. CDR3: CASSIWLGQDQPQHF. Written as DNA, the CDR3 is TGTGCCAGTAGTATCTGGTTGGGACAGGATCAGCCCCAGCATTTT. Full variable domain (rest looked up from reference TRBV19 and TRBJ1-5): DGGITQSPKYLFRKEGQNVTLSCEQNLNHDAMYWYRQDPGQGLRLIYYSQIVNDFQKGDIAEGYSVSREKKESFPLTVTSAQKNPTAFYLCASSIWLGQDQPQHFGDGTRLSIL.

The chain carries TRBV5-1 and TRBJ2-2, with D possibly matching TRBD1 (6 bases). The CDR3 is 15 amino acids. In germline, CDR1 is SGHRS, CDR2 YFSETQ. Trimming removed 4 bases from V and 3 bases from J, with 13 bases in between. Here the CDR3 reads CASSLRQVDTGELFF. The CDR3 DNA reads TGCGCCAGCAGCCTGAGACAGGTCGACACCGGGGAGCTGTTTTTT.

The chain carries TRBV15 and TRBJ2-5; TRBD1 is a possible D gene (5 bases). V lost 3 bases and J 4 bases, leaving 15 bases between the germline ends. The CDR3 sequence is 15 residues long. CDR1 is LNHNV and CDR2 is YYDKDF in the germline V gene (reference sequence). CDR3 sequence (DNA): TGTGCCACCAGCAGGCCATTAGAAGGGGTAGAGACCCAGTACTTC. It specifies CATSRPLEGVETQYF.

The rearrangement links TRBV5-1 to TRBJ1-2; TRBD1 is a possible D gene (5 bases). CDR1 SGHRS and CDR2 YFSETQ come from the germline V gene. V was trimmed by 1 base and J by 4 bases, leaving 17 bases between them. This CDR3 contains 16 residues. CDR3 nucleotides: TGCGCCAGCAGCTTGTCATACGGGGACTTGGCCTATGGCTACACCTTC. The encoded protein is CASSLSYGDLAYGYTF.

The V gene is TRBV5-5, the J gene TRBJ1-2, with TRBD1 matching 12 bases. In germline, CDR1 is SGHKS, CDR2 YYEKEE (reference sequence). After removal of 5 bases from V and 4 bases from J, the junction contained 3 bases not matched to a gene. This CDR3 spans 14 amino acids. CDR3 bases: TGTGCCAGCAGGCCGGGACAGGGGGCCTATGGCTACACCTTC. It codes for CASRPGQGAYGYTF.

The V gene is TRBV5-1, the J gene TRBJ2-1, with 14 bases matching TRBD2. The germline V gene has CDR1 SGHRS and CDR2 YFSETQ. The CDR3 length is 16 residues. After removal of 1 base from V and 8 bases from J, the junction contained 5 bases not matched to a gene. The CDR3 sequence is CASSLPGLAGVDEQFF. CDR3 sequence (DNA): TGCGCCAGCAGCTTGCCGGGACTAGCGGGGGTCGATGAGCAGTTCTTC.

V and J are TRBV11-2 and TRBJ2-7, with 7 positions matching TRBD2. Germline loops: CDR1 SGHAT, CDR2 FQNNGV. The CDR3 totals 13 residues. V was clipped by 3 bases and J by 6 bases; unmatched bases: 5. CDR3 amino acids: CASSLGGVAEQYF. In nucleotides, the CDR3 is TGTGCCAGCAGCTTGGGGGGGGTCGCCGAGCAGTACTTC. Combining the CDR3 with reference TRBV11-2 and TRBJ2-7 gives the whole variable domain EAGVAQSPRYKIIEKRQSVAFWCNPISGHATLYWYQQILGQGPKLLIQFQNNGVVDDSQLPKDRFSAERLKGVDSTLKIQPAKLEDSAVYLCASSLGGVAEQYFGPGTRLTVT.

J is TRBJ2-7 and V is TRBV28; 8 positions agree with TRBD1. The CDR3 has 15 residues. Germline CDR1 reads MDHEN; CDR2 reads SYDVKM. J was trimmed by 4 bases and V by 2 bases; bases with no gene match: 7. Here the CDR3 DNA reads TGTGCCAGCAGTTTACAGGGGGCGTCCCGTTACGAGCAGTACTTC. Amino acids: CASSLQGASRYEQYF.

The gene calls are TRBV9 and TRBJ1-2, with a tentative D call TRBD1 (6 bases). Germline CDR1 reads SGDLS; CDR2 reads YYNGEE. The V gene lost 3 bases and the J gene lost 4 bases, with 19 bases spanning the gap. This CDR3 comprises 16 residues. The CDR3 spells CASSASPGGQGYGYTF. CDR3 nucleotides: TGTGCCAGCAGCGCCTCCCCCGGGGGGCAGGGCTATGGCTACACCTTC. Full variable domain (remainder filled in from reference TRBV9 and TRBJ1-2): DSGVTQTPKHLITATGQRVTLRCSPRSGDLSVYWYQQSLDQGLQFLIQYYNGEERAKGNILERFSAQQFPDLHSELNLSSLELGDSALYFCASSASPGGQGYGYTFGSGTRLTVV.

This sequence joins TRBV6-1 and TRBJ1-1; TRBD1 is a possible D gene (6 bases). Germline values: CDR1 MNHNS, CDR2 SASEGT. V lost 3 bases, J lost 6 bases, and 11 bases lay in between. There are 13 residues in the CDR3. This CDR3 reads CASSDNKGAEAFF. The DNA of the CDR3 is TGTGCCAGCAGTGACAACAAGGGGGCTGAAGCTTTCTTT.

Here the CDR3 reads CASSRTGMARSYEQYF. The CDR3 nucleotides read TGTGCCAGCAGCCGAACAGGGATGGCACGTTCCTACGAGCAGTACTTC. This chain joins TRBV7-2 and TRBJ2-7; D possibly corresponds to TRBD1 (6 bases). The CDR3 contains 16 residues. Germline lookup yields CDR1 SGHTA and CDR2 FQGNSA. The V end lost 5 bases, the J end lost 1 base, and 18 bases lay between the germline ends.

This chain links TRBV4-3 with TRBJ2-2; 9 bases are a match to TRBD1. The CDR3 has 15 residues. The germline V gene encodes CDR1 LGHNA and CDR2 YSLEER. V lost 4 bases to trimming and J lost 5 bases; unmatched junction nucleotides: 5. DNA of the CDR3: TGCGCCAGCAGCCGCGGACAGGGGAGGACCGGGGAGCTGTTTTTT. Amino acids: CASSRGQGRTGELFF.

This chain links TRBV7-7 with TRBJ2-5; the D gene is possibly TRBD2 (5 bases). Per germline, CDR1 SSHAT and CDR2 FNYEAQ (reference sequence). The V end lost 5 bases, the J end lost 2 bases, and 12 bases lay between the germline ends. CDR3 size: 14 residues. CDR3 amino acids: CASSHLGLQETQYF. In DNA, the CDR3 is TGTGCCAGCAGCCATCTCGGACTTCAAGAGACCCAGTACTTC.

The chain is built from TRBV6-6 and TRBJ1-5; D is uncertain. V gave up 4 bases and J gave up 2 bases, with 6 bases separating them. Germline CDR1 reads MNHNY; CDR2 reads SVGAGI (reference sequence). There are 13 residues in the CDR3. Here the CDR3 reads CASSSPGNQPQHF. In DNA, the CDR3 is TGTGCCAGCAGTTCCCCGGGCAATCAGCCCCAGCATTTT.

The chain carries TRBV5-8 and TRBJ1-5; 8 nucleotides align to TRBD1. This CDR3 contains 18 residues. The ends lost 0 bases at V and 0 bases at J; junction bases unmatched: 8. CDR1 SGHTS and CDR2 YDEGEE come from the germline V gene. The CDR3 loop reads CASSLVGLGQDSNQPQHF. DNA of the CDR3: TGTGCCAGCAGCTTGGTTGGTTTGGGACAGGATAGCAATCAGCCCCAGCATTTT.

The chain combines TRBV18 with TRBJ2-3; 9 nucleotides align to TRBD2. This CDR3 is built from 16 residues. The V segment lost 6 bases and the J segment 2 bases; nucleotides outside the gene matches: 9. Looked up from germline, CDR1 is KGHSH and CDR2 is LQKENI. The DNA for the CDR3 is TGTGCCAGCTCGCCTTCACTAGCGGGTATCACAGATACGCAGTATTTT. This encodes CASSPSLAGITDTQYF.

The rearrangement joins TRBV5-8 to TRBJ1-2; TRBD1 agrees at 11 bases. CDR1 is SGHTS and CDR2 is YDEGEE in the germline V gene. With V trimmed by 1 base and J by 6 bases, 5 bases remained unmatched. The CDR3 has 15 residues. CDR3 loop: CASSLRTGGRNGYTF. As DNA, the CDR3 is TGTGCCAGCAGCTTGAGGACAGGGGGCAGGAATGGCTACACCTTC.

In DNA form, the CDR3 reads TGTGCCAGCAGCGTAGTCGGGGAGACCCAGTACTTC. Translation gives CASSVVGETQYF. J is TRBJ2-5 and V is TRBV9; D uncertain. Trimming took off 0 bases at V and 5 bases at J, with 5 bases between the two ends. The CDR3 has 12 amino acids. Germline assignment: CDR1 SGDLS and CDR2 YYNGEE.

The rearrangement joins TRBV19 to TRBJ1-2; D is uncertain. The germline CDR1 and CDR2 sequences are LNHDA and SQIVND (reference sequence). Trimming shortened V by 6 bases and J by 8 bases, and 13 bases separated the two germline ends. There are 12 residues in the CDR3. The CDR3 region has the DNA TGTGCCAGTAGGACGCGAGGGCACGGCTACACCTTC. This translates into CASRTRGHGYTF.

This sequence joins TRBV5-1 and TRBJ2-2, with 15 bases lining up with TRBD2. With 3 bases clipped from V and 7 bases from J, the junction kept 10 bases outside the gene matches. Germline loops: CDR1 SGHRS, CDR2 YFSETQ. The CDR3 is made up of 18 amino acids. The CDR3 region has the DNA TGCGCCAGCAGCTCCCGGACTAGCGGGAGGGCCGGCGACGGGGAGCTGTTTTTT. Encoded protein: CASSSRTSGRAGDGELFF.

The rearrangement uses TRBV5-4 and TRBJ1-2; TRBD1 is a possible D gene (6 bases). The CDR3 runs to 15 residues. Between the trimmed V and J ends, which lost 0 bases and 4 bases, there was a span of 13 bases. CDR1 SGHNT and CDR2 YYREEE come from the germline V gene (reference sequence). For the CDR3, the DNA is TGTGCCAGCAGCTTGGAACCCCAGGGGCCCTATGGCTACACCTTC. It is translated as CASSLEPQGPYGYTF.

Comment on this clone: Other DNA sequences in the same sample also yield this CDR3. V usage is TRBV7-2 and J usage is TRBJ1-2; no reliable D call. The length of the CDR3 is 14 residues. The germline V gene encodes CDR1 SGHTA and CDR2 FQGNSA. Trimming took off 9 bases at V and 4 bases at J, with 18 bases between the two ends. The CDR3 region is CASSPRQAAYGYTF. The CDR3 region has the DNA TGTGCCAGTAGCCCCCGACAAGCGGCCTATGGCTACACCTTC.

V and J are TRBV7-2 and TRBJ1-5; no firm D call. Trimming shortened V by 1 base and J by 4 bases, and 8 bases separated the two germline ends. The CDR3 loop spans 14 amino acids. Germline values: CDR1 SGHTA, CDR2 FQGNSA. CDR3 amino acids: CASSLEYGNQPQHF. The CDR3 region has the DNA TGTGCCAGCAGCTTAGAGTACGGTAATCAGCCCCAGCATTTT.

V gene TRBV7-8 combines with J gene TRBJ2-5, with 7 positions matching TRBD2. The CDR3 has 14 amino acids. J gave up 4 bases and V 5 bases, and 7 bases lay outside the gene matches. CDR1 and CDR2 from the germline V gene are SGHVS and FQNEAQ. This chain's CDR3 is CASSREGKGETQYF. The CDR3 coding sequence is TGTGCCAGCAGCAGGGAGGGTAAGGGAGAGACCCAGTACTTC.

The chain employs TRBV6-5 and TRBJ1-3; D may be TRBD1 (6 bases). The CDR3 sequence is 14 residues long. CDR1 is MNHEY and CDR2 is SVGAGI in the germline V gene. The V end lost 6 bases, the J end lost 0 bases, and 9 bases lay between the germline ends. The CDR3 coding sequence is TGTGCCAGCAGCAGGGGACCCTCTGGAAACACCATATATTTT. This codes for CASSRGPSGNTIYF.

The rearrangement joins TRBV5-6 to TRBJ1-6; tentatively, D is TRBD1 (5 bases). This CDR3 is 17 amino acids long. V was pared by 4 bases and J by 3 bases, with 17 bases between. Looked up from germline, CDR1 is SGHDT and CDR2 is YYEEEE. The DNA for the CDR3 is TGTGCCAGCAGCCCGGCCGGGGGGGACTACTATAATTCACCCCTCCACTTT. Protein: CASSPAGGDYYNSPLHF.

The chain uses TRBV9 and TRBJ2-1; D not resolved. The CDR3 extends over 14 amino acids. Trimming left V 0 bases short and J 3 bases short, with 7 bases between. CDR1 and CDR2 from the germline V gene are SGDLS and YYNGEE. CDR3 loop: CASSVGEFYNEQFF. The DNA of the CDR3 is TGTGCCAGCAGCGTAGGTGAGTTCTACAATGAGCAGTTCTTC.

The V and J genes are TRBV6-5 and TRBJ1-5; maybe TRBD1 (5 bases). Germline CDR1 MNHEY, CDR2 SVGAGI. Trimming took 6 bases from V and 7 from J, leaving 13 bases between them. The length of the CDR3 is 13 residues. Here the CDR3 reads CASRGEKGQPQHF. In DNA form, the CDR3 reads TGTGCCAGCAGAGGGGAAAAGGGGCAGCCCCAGCATTTT.

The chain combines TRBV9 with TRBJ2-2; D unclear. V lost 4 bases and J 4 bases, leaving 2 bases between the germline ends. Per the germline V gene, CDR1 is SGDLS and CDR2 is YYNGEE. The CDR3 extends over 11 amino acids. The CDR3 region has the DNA TGTGCCAGCAGCCTCACCGGGGAGCTGTTTTTT. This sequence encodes CASSLTGELFF.